The 25 T cell receptor beta chains listed next were all sequenced from one sample in a study of shared clonotypes between healthy human individuals. Clones were read by immunoSEQ multiplex PCR, and TCRdb kept only the in-frame ones, dropping some. This sample has about 690,000 clones, with around 90% found just once. The sample comprised memory CD8+ T cells from PBMCs. Subset: CD45RO+ cells pooled with CCR7-negative TemRA cells. All receptors come from a young man in good health. Some clones in this sample may be carry-over from other donors' samples.

V is TRBV7-9 and J is TRBJ2-7, with 14 bases identical to TRBD2. There are 17 residues in the CDR3. Germline loops: CDR1 SEHNR, CDR2 FQNEAQ (reference sequence). J lost 6 bases, V lost 3 bases, and 10 bases had no gene match. The CDR3: CASSLKLTGLAGVEQYF. The CDR3 nucleotides read TGTGCCAGCAGCTTGAAGCTCACGGGACTAGCGGGAGTCGAGCAGTACTTC.

Regarding this clone: Within the sample, other DNA sequences also encode this same CDR3. This chain links TRBV6-1 with TRBJ2-7; a possible D gene is TRBD1 (6 bases). The CDR3 totals 14 residues. CDR1 and CDR2 (germline): MNHNS, SASEGT. Trimming shortened V by 6 bases and J by 0 bases, and 12 bases separated the two germline ends. As DNA, the CDR3 is TGTGCCAGCAGCTCTAGGGGGAGCTCCTACGAGCAGTACTTC. Encoded protein: CASSSRGSSYEQYF.

The chain employs TRBV7-9 and TRBJ1-5, with D unresolved. CDR3 length: 13 amino acids. With 3 bases removed from V and 6 bases from J, the gap between germline ends came to 9 bases. Germline CDR1 reads SEHNR; CDR2 reads FQNEAQ (reference sequence). CDR3 in DNA: TGTGCCAGCAGCTTTCTCCCCGGTCAGCCCCAGCATTTT. This translates into CASSFLPGQPQHF.

In DNA form, the CDR3 reads TGTGCCAGCAGCCTCCAAGCTGCGGGGGTAATTTACGAGCAGTACTTC. Protein sequence: CASSLQAAGVIYEQYF. This chain links TRBV11-2 with TRBJ2-7; 7 bases agree with TRBD2. The CDR3 sequence is 16 residues long. V lost 5 bases, J lost 4 bases, and 14 bases stayed unmatched. Germline CDR1 and CDR2: SGHAT and FQNNGV.

The chain links TRBV7-9 to TRBJ1-3; D not certain. This CDR3 has 16 residues. V dropped 0 bases and J dropped 0 bases, with 9 bases sitting between them. Per the germline V gene, CDR1 is SEHNR and CDR2 is FQNEAQ (reference sequence). In DNA, the CDR3 is TGTGCCAGCAGCTTAGCAAGACGGCCCTCTGGAAACACCATATATTTT. Its protein is CASSLARRPSGNTIYF.

The chain is built from TRBV6-1 and TRBJ1-1; the D gene is possibly TRBD1 (5 bases). This CDR3 contains 14 residues. Between the trimmed V and J ends, which lost 1 base and 7 bases, there was a span of 13 bases. Per germline, CDR1 MNHNS and CDR2 SASEGT. In nucleotides, the CDR3 is TGTGCCAGCAGTGAAGTTAGCCCGGGACGTGAAGCTTTCTTT. Its translation: CASSEVSPGREAFF.

This chain connects TRBV10-1 to TRBJ1-1; no clear D. Germline V gene data show CDR1 as WNHNN and CDR2 as SYGVQD (reference sequence). V shed 6 bases and J shed 0 bases, with 11 bases lying between them. The CDR3 is made up of 14 amino acids. The CDR3 nucleotides read TGCGCCAGCAGCGTGACACGGCTGAACACTGAAGCTTTCTTT. The encoded protein is CASSVTRLNTEAFF.

The chain is built from TRBV7-6 and TRBJ2-1; TRBD2 aligns across 7 bases. Germline loops: CDR1 SGHVS, CDR2 FNYEAQ. This CDR3 comprises 16 residues. V was clipped by 4 bases and J by 4 bases; unmatched bases: 10. CDR3 residues: CASSSLGGRFYNEQFF. The CDR3 DNA sequence: TGTGCCAGCAGCTCCCTCGGGGGGAGGTTTTACAATGAGCAGTTCTTC.

The chain carries TRBV7-9 and TRBJ1-4; 10 nucleotides agree with TRBD1. The CDR3 is 16 residues long. Unmatched junction bases numbered 11, after V lost 5 bases and J lost 8 bases. Per germline, CDR1 SEHNR and CDR2 FQNEAQ (reference sequence). The CDR3 loop is CASSPSDRGDVEKLFF. The CDR3 nucleotides read TGTGCCAGCAGCCCGTCGGACAGGGGGGATGTAGAAAAACTGTTTTTT.

This chain joins TRBV7-2 and TRBJ1-3; 7 bases align to TRBD1. Germline lookup yields CDR1 SGHTA and CDR2 FQGNSA. With V trimmed by 6 bases and J by 1 base, 6 bases remained unmatched. The CDR3 sequence is 15 residues long. The CDR3 is CASRTTGESGNTIYF. The CDR3 DNA reads as TGTGCCAGCAGGACTACAGGGGAATCTGGAAACACCATATATTTT.

In this sample, this clone turned up a few times. V gene TRBV29-1 combines with J gene TRBJ1-1; perhaps TRBD1 as D (5 bases). This CDR3 is 13 amino acids long. Germline V lookup: CDR1 SQVTM, CDR2 ANQGSEA. V was cut by 4 bases and J by 1 base, with 10 bases left in between. This CDR3 reads CSVGAGTNTEAFF. CDR3 nucleotides: TGCAGCGTTGGGGCAGGGACGAACACTGAAGCTTTCTTT.

This chain links TRBV28 with TRBJ2-3, with D unclear. V gave up 6 bases and J gave up 6 bases, with 10 bases separating them. The CDR3 totals 12 residues. The germline gives CDR1 MDHEN, CDR2 SYDVKM. CDR3 nucleotides: TGTGCCAGCAGCCCCTCCCGGGATACGCAGTATTTT. Translation: CASSPSRDTQYF.

The chain links TRBV6-5 to TRBJ2-1; 10 bases line up with TRBD2. Germline lookup yields CDR1 MNHEY and CDR2 SVGAGI. CDR3 size: 15 residues. The V segment lost 2 bases and the J segment 8 bases; nucleotides outside the gene matches: 6. The CDR3 region has the DNA TGTGCCAGCAGTTACGGACTAGCGGCTGTAGATGAGCAGTTCTTC. It is translated as CASSYGLAAVDEQFF.

In this sample, this clone turned up a few times. The chain's CDR3 is CASSGILSSYNEQFF. The CDR3, as DNA: TGTGCCAGCAGCGGGATTTTGAGCTCCTACAATGAGCAGTTCTTC. This chain uses TRBV7-2 with TRBJ2-1; no clear D. From germline, CDR1 is SGHTA and CDR2 FQGNSA. The length of the CDR3 is 15 residues. V gave up 5 bases and J gave up 0 bases, with 11 bases separating them.

V usage is TRBV10-3 and J usage is TRBJ2-5; D is possibly TRBD1 or TRBD2 (6 bases each). CDR3 length equals 14 residues. The germline V and J ends were trimmed by 3 bases and 4 bases, with 12 bases remaining between them. Germline V CDR1 and CDR2: ENHRY, SYGVKD. CDR3 protein: CAISDPGGGETQYF. In DNA form, the CDR3 reads TGTGCCATCAGTGACCCCGGGGGCGGAGAGACCCAGTACTTC.

The V gene is TRBV1, the J gene TRBJ2-4; the listed D gene, TRBD2, was not tested against the DNA. TRBV1 is deemed a pseudogene. The CDR3 covers 17 residues. The DNA for the CDR3 is TGCACCAGCAGCCATAACCCGGGACTAGCGGGAGAAAACATTCAGTACTTC. It yields the protein CTSSHNPGLAGENIQYF.

This clone showed up just once. The chain is built from TRBV6-1 and TRBJ1-5, with D tentatively TRBD1 (6 bases). There are 14 residues in the CDR3. Germline lookup yields CDR1 MNHNS and CDR2 SASEGT. Trimming left V 2 bases short and J 7 bases short, with 12 bases between. The CDR3 bases are TGTGCCAGCAGTGAATTCGGGGGCAGGCAGCCCCAGCATTTT. Its protein is CASSEFGGRQPQHF.

The V and J genes are TRBV19 and TRBJ2-1, with 8 nucleotides matching TRBD2. The V segment lost 1 base and the J segment 8 bases; nucleotides outside the gene matches: 7. In germline, CDR1 is LNHDA, CDR2 SQIVND (reference sequence). This CDR3 spans 15 amino acids. CDR3 DNA sequence: TGTGCCAGTAGTATAGGAGCGGGAGATGCAGATGAGCAGTTCTTC. Residues: CASSIGAGDADEQFF.

The V gene is TRBV5-4, the J gene TRBJ2-7; weak D call: TRBD2 (6 bases). Trimming pared 2 bases from V and 2 bases from J, leaving 11 bases between. Germline CDR1 reads SGHNT; CDR2 reads YYREEE (reference sequence). CDR3 length equals 14 residues. The CDR3 DNA reads as TGTGCCAGCAGCTTAGCCGGGAGCGCCTACGAGCAGTACTTC. It codes for CASSLAGSAYEQYF.

The V call is TRBV7-9, the J call TRBJ2-7; a weak D match, TRBD1 (6 bases). The germline V and J ends were trimmed by 6 bases and 0 bases, with 9 bases remaining between them. CDR1 and CDR2 from the germline V gene are SEHNR and FQNEAQ (reference sequence). There are 13 residues in the CDR3. The CDR3 DNA reads as TGTGCCAGCAGACAGGACAGCTCCTACGAGCAGTACTTC. Protein: CASRQDSSYEQYF.

The genes are TRBV5-1 and TRBJ2-5; a weak D match, TRBD2 (5 bases). This CDR3 contains 15 residues. CDR1 is SGHRS and CDR2 is YFSETQ in the germline V gene. V lost 1 base and J lost 5, with 15 bases in between. CDR3 in amino acids: CASSLSRAVRETQYF. DNA of the CDR3: TGCGCCAGCAGCTTGTCTAGAGCGGTCCGGGAGACCCAGTACTTC.

The genes are TRBV19 and TRBJ2-7, with 9 bases aligning to TRBD1. The V gene end was trimmed by 5 bases and the J gene end by 4 bases; junction bases not matched to a gene: 6. The germline V gene encodes CDR1 LNHDA and CDR2 SQIVND (reference sequence). This CDR3 spans 14 amino acids. The DNA for the CDR3 is TGTGCCAGTAGTTTCGCCGGGACAGGGTACGAGCAGTACTTC. Protein: CASSFAGTGYEQYF. The complete variable domain, with remaining parts taken from reference TRBV19 and TRBJ2-7, reads DGGITQSPKYLFRKEGQNVTLSCEQNLNHDAMYWYRQDPGQGLRLIYYSQIVNDFQKGDIAEGYSVSREKKESFPLTVTSAQKNPTAFYLCASSFAGTGYEQYFGPGTRLTVT.

The chain employs TRBV4-2 and TRBJ2-1; D not resolved. Germline V gene data show CDR1 as LGHNA and CDR2 as YNFKEQ. The V end was cut by 6 bases, the J end by 7 bases, with 10 bases between. The CDR3 contains 12 residues. The DNA for the CDR3 is TGTGCCAGCAGTCTGACGTGGAATGAGCAGTTCTTC. It translates to CASSLTWNEQFF.

This sequence joins TRBV10-3 and TRBJ2-3; tentative D call: TRBD1 (6 bases). Germline CDR1 is ENHRY and CDR2 is SYGVKD. The ends were cut back, 10 bases at V and 0 bases at J, with 20 bases in the middle. The CDR3 is 16 residues long. The CDR3 DNA reads TGTGCCACCGCAGTACTCGGGACATTGAGCACAGATACGCAGTATTTT. Translation: CATAVLGTLSTDTQYF.

The chain uses TRBV29-1 and TRBJ2-5; D not resolved. Germline lookup yields CDR1 SQVTM and CDR2 ANQGSEA. The V gene lost 6 bases and the J gene lost 5 bases, with 13 bases spanning the gap. The CDR3 is made up of 12 amino acids. In DNA form, the CDR3 reads TGCAGCGTCCTGGACGGGCGGGAGACCCAGTACTTC. Amino acid sequence: CSVLDGRETQYF.